This T cell receptor beta chain was captured by sequencing in a study of CD8 T cells in ankylosing spondylitis. Study results and caveats: Characteristic, it appeared, of ankylosing spondylitis blood was a TCR beta motif of eight highly homologous variants.

A word on this clonotype: Its antigen remains unknown.

Quantitative 5'-RACE with molecular barcodes generated TCR beta libraries. TCRdb re-derived calls from the 5' RACE reads in MiXCR, one entry per CDR3 protein. The sample holds more than 100,000 distinct CDR3 sequences, roughly 10% seen once. V lost 4 bases and J lost 5; bases outside the gene matches: 13. The CDR3 spans 17 residues. CDR1 is SGHRS, CDR2 YFSETQ, per germline. The rearrangement uses TRBV5-1 and TRBJ2-3; 10 bases align to TRBD2. The material sequenced was blood, either unsorted or a sorted T cell fraction (not recorded which). This sequence was found in a female donor with ankylosing spondylitis or in good health (not recorded which). DNA of the CDR3: TGCGCCAGCAGCCCTAGCGGGAGACAGGAGATGGGAGATACGCAGTATTTT. Protein product: CASSPSGRQEMGDTQYF.